The T cell receptor beta chain under discussion was sequenced for a study of T cells expressing NK-cell markers. On the study more broadly: All TCR beta repertoires analysed originated from sorted CD3+CD56+NKG2C+, CD3+CD56+NKG2C- and CD3+CD56-NKG2C+ T cells.

TCRdb derives one entry per CDR3 protein from the 5' RACE reads, leaving out DNA. This sample's table reports 500,000 to 700,000 distinct CDR3 sequences. CDR1 DFQATT and CDR2 SNEGSKA come from the germline V gene (reference sequence). The CDR3 sequence is 12 residues long. The sequence was obtained from a young man in good health. Sample: blood T cells: a sorted CD56 or NKG2C T cell subset, CD4+ or CD8+ T cells, or bulk PBMC T cells (not recorded which). V usage is TRBV20-1 and J usage is TRBJ1-2; TCRdb picks TRBD1, but there is no DNA to check that call. CDR3 protein: CSADPRANGYTF.